These T cell receptor beta chains were read from a single sample in a study of CD8+CD57+ T cells in acquired aplastic anemia. TCRdb reprocessed the reads via MiXCR and lists one record per CDR3 protein. The table includes 310,000 or so distinct CDR3 sequences, 50% to 65% detected once. The sample was sorted CD4+, CD8+, or CD8+CD57+ T cells (not recorded which) from PBMCs. The receptors were sampled from a human donor with aplastic anemia. The CDR3 runs from the conserved cysteine through the conserved F or W.

V gene: TRBV7-9; J gene: TRBJ2-3; CDR3 protein: CASSSGLAGGLRTDTQYF
V gene: TRBV19; J gene: TRBJ1-1; CDR3 protein: CASSGWTEAFF
V gene: TRBV7-9; J gene: TRBJ1-3; CDR3 protein: CASSPRGTASRSGNTIYF
V gene: TRBV11-2; J gene: TRBJ1-3; CDR3 protein: CASSFPGGLNTIYF
V gene: TRBV5-8; J gene: TRBJ2-5; CDR3 protein: CASSPHSGGAGETQYF
V gene: TRBV6-5; J gene: TRBJ2-3; CDR3 protein: CASSLTGSTDTQYF
V gene: TRBV24-1; J gene: TRBJ2-1; CDR3 protein: CATSVRGRASYNEQFF
V gene: TRBV6-5; J gene: TRBJ1-5; CDR3 protein: CASSYSGGLDQPQHF
V gene: TRBV6-6; J gene: TRBJ1-2; CDR3 protein: CASSFGPENGYTF
V gene: TRBV20-1; J gene: TRBJ2-5; CDR3 protein: CSARTGGRPYQETQYF
V gene: TRBV5-1; J gene: TRBJ2-3; CDR3 protein: CASSPGGGGSLTDTQYF
V gene: TRBV7-2; J gene: TRBJ1-2; CDR3 protein: CASSLTSSGYGYTF
V gene: TRBV19; J gene: TRBJ1-6; CDR3 protein: CASSMARQNSPLHF
V gene: TRBV18; J gene: TRBJ2-3; CDR3 protein: CTSSPQRADTQYF
V gene: TRBV20-1; J gene: TRBJ2-4; CDR3 protein: CSASVGQDIQYF
V gene: TRBV3-1; J gene: TRBJ2-1; CDR3 protein: CASSRRPSFYNEQFF
V gene: TRBV4-1; J gene: TRBJ2-7; CDR3 protein: CASSQDRDEGVYEQYF
V gene: TRBV27; J gene: TRBJ1-5; CDR3 protein: CASSPLWDQPQHF
V gene: TRBV6-4; J gene: TRBJ2-1; CDR3 protein: CATSEGGGGGNEQFF
V gene: TRBV10-3; J gene: TRBJ2-3; CDR3 protein: CAIRGNGDTQYF
V gene: TRBV6-6; J gene: TRBJ1-4; CDR3 protein: CASSYPGQGEKLFF
V gene: TRBV20-1; J gene: TRBJ2-3; CDR3 protein: CSASGRATDTQYF
V gene: TRBV12-3/TRBV12-4; J gene: TRBJ1-1; CDR3 protein: CASRPYNSNTEAFF
V gene: TRBV3-1; J gene: TRBJ2-3; CDR3 protein: CASSQDTGQPDTQYF
V gene: TRBV16; J gene: TRBJ1-1; CDR3 protein: CASSQDRNTEAFF
V gene: TRBV29-1; J gene: TRBJ1-2; CDR3 protein: CSVVFADRLYGYTF
V gene: TRBV29-1; J gene: TRBJ1-1; CDR3 protein: CSAAKANTEAFF
V gene: TRBV7-2; J gene: .; CDR3 protein: CASSLSSPYEQYF
V gene: TRBV6-6; J gene: TRBJ2-6; CDR3 protein: CASTIQYSGANVLTF
V gene: TRBV7-8; J gene: TRBJ1-5; CDR3 protein: CASSPEVASNQPQHF
V gene: TRBV3-1; J gene: TRBJ1-2; CDR3 protein: CASSLVLAGGGYTF
V gene: TRBV2; J gene: TRBJ2-3; CDR3 protein: CASSRDYSNEQYF
V gene: TRBV5-1; J gene: TRBJ1-5; CDR3 protein: CASSLGHPNQPQHF
V gene: TRBV10-3; J gene: TRBJ2-7; CDR3 protein: CATSTGLAGTYEQYF
V gene: TRBV9; J gene: TRBJ2-3; CDR3 protein: CASSVVTGGDTQYF
V gene: TRBV5-1; J gene: TRBJ2-5; CDR3 protein: CASSPTNPQETQYF
V gene: TRBV7-9; J gene: TRBJ1-1; CDR3 protein: CASSLGQGQNTEAFF
V gene: TRBV5-8; J gene: TRBJ2-5; CDR3 protein: CASSSKGGMFYQETQYF
V gene: TRBV7-6; J gene: TRBJ2-1; CDR3 protein: CASSFGPTRNEQFF
V gene: TRBV10-3; J gene: TRBJ2-3; CDR3 protein: CASRVDLSTDTQYF
V gene: TRBV3-1; J gene: TRBJ2-3; CDR3 protein: CASSLTSRTDTQYF
V gene: TRBV7-9; J gene: TRBJ2-7; CDR3 protein: CASISGQGSYEQYF
V gene: TRBV20-1; J gene: .; CDR3 protein: CSASGWAEQHNEQFF
V gene: TRBV7-9; J gene: TRBJ1-1; CDR3 protein: CASSLGQTNTEAFF